The 6 T cell receptor beta chains in this list originate from one sample, sequenced in a study of cytomegalovirus exposure and HLA in healthy donors. Primers: 60 Vbeta forward and 13 Jbeta reverse. Profiling relied on immunoSEQ multiplex PCR, and the TCRdb table lists in-frame clones only, not all of them. The sample yields a few hundred thousand clones, almost 80% seen once. The source material was PBMCs. The receptor set was obtained from a man aged 18 to 30 in good health and CMV-seronegative.

The V call is TRBV11-3, the J call TRBJ2-3, with 9 bases matching TRBD2. The length of the CDR3 is 16 residues. Trimming at V came to 5 bases and at J to 2 bases, leaving 8 bases not matched to a gene. Looked up from germline, CDR1 is SGHNT and CDR2 is YENEEA. CDR3 region: CASSRRAGGYTDTQYF. The CDR3, as DNA: TGTGCCAGCAGCCGAAGAGCGGGGGGCTACACAGATACGCAGTATTTT.

The rearrangement joins TRBV27 to TRBJ2-7; 10 nucleotides align to TRBD1. Germline trimming cut 8 bases from V and 2 bases from J; bases unmatched to any gene: 6. This CDR3 contains 14 residues. The germline V gene encodes CDR1 MNHEY and CDR2 SMNVEV (reference sequence). Here the CDR3 reads CASGQTGGTYEQYF. DNA of the CDR3: TGTGCCAGCGGACAGACAGGGGGCACCTACGAGCAGTACTTC.

The genes are TRBV6-1 and TRBJ2-1; 7 bases are shared with TRBD2. The germline V gene has CDR1 MNHNS and CDR2 SASEGT. V lost 7 bases to trimming and J lost 7 bases; unmatched junction nucleotides: 10. The CDR3 totals 14 residues. CDR3 bases: TGTGCCAGCATCAAGTGGGGGGAGGGGAATGAGCAGTTCTTC. Translation gives CASIKWGEGNEQFF.

V usage is TRBV30 and J usage is TRBJ2-6, with 7 bases fitting TRBD1. The CDR3 covers 14 residues. Germline trimming cut 4 bases from V and 0 bases from J; bases unmatched to any gene: 0. In germline, CDR1 is GTSNPN, CDR2 SVGIG (reference sequence). CDR3 nucleotides: TGTGCCTGGACAGGGGGCTCTGGGGCCAACGTCCTGACTTTC. This translates into CAWTGGSGANVLTF.

The rearrangement uses TRBV25-1 and TRBJ1-3, with 10 bases lining up with TRBD1. After removal of 6 bases from V and 3 bases from J, the junction contained 2 bases not matched to a gene. This CDR3 spans 14 amino acids. Germline lookup yields CDR1 MGHDK and CDR2 SYGVNS. CDR3 amino acids: CASSRTGGGNTIYF. The CDR3 nucleotides read TGTGCCAGCAGCAGGACAGGGGGTGGAAACACCATATATTTT. The full variable domain, its missing parts supplied by reference TRBV25-1 and TRBJ1-3, is EADIYQTPRYLVIGTGKKITLECSQTMGHDKMYWYQQDPGMELHLIHYSYGVNSTEKGDLSSESTVSRIRTEHFPLTLESARPSHTSQYLCASSRTGGGNTIYFGEGSWLTVV.

This chain links TRBV28 with TRBJ2-4; the match to TRBD2 covers 12 bases. The CDR3 runs 14 residues. Germline V gene sequence: CDR1 MDHEN, CDR2 SYDVKM. CDR3 nucleotides: TGTGCGACACTAGCGGGAGGAGCCAAAAACATTCAGTACTTC. The encoded protein is CATLAGGAKNIQYF.